Following are 14 T cell receptor beta chains from one sample sequenced in a study of T cells in Graves' hyperthyroidism and ophthalmopathy. The CDR3 regions of TCR beta were amplified from RNA transcripts. The HTBI set primed first-round TCR CDR3 RT-PCR. Via MiXCR, TCRdb re-called the multiplex PCR reads, giving one row per CDR3 protein. This repertoire shows about 290,000 distinct CDR3 sequences, 12% to 15% found once; its top ten account for more than 30%. The sequenced sample was blood. Source of these receptors: a woman in her forties or fifties with Graves' hyperthyroidism that later progressed to Graves' ophthalmopathy.

There are many counts of this clonotype. V gene TRBV7-8 combines with J gene TRBJ2-7; maybe TRBD1 (6 bases). The CDR3 runs 16 residues. Germline V gene data show CDR1 as SGHVS and CDR2 as FQNEAQ. V was cut by 3 bases and J by 0 bases, with 15 bases left in between. CDR3 loop: CASSLSRGLSSYEQYF. The CDR3 nucleotides are TGTGCCAGCAGCTTGTCCAGGGGCCTAAGCTCCTACGAGCAGTACTTC.

In its sample, this clonotype was seen many times. J is TRBJ1-5 and V is TRBV2, with D possibly TRBD1 on 6 matching bases. CDR1 and CDR2 (germline): SNHLY, FYNNEI. Between the trimmed V and J ends, which lost 3 bases and 0 bases, there was a span of 9 bases. This CDR3 comprises 15 residues. CDR3: CASSDGGGSNQPQHF. CDR3 coding DNA: TGTGCCAGCAGTGATGGAGGGGGTAGCAATCAGCCCCAGCATTTT.

This clonotype was counted many times. This chain links TRBV12-3 or TRBV12-4 with TRBJ2-6; D call uncertain. Trimming stripped 7 bases from V and 2 bases from J, with 9 bases between. The CDR3 is 14 amino acids. The DNA for the CDR3 is TGTGCCAGCACATCGGGTGCTGGGGCCAACGTCCTGACTTTC. Amino acid sequence: CASTSGAGANVLTF.

This sequence joins TRBV4-1 and TRBJ2-5; TRBD1 matches 8 bases. V lost 3 bases and J lost 2; bases outside the gene matches: 14. This CDR3 spans 18 amino acids. Germline lookup yields CDR1 MGHRA and CDR2 YSYEKL. Here the CDR3 DNA reads TGCGCCAGCAGCCATTCCCCGGACAGGGTGGGTTATCAAGAGACCCAGTACTTC. Protein sequence: CASSHSPDRVGYQETQYF.

The chain has TRBV20-1 and TRBJ2-1; no firm D call. The CDR3 is 14 residues long. V was cut by 4 bases and J by 5 bases, with 15 bases left in between. The V gene's germline CDR1 is DFQATT and CDR2 SNEGSKA (reference sequence). DNA for the CDR3: TGCAGTGCTATTAACAGCTACTATGACAATGAGCAGTTCTTC. Translated, it gives CSAINSYYDNEQFF.

This clonotype was found many times. V and J are TRBV2 and TRBJ2-3, with D tentatively TRBD1 (6 bases). Trimming took off 7 bases at V and 0 bases at J, with 11 bases between the two ends. Germline CDR1 reads SNHLY; CDR2 reads FYNNEI. This CDR3 is built from 14 residues. The CDR3 DNA follows: TGTGCCAGCAAAGGGGGAGTGAGCACAGATACGCAGTATTTT. It translates to CASKGGVSTDTQYF.

There are many counts of this clonotype. V usage is TRBV6-5 and J usage is TRBJ1-1, with D perhaps matching TRBD1 (5 bases). The CDR3 is 16 residues long. The germline CDR1 and CDR2 sequences are MNHEY and SVGAGI. Between the trimmed V and J ends, which lost 2 bases and 1 base, there was a span of 14 bases. CDR3 in DNA: TGTGCCAGCAGTTACGGCAGGGCCCCGGGGAACACTGAAGCTTTCTTT. It yields the protein CASSYGRAPGNTEAFF.

This clonotype was counted between two and nine times. The V gene is TRBV9, the J gene TRBJ1-6, with D uncertain. Germline V gene data show CDR1 as SGDLS and CDR2 as YYNGEE. The CDR3 is 13 amino acids. Deletions cut 0 bases from V and 8 bases from J, with 6 bases between. The CDR3 DNA reads as TGTGCCAGCAGCGTAGTACCCGATTCACCCCTCCACTTT. Protein: CASSVVPDSPLHF.

This chain connects TRBV4-2 to TRBJ1-2; D is perhaps TRBD1 (6 bases). The CDR3 runs 14 residues. Trimming removed 0 bases from V and 2 bases from J, with 7 bases in between. CDR1 and CDR2 (germline): LGHNA, YNFKEQ. This CDR3 is CASSQEGGNYGYTF. The DNA for the CDR3 is TGTGCCAGCAGCCAAGAAGGGGGGAACTATGGCTACACCTTC.

The sample holds a few counts of this clonotype. The V gene is TRBV9, the J gene TRBJ1-2; D unresolved. The CDR3 loop spans 15 amino acids. V was trimmed by 0 bases and J by 4 bases, leaving 13 bases between them. Germline CDR1 SGDLS, CDR2 YYNGEE. The CDR3 DNA reads TGTGCCAGCAGCGTAGGGGTCGGGATTAGCTATGGCTACACCTTC. Protein sequence: CASSVGVGISYGYTF.

This clonotype was picked up a small number of times. This may be a read error: a much more frequent sequence differs by one nucleotide. The V and J genes are TRBV18 and TRBJ1-4; no reliable D call. The CDR3 consists of 14 residues. The germline V gene has CDR1 KGHSH and CDR2 LQKENI. CDR3: CASSPGATNEKLLF. The CDR3 nucleotides read TGTGCCAGCTCACCGGGTGCAACTAATGAAAAACTGCTTTTT.

The chain is built from TRBV30 and TRBJ2-2; 14 nucleotides match TRBD2. Losses at the gene ends were 8 bases for V and 4 bases for J; bases not matched to a gene: 15. Germline values: CDR1 GTSNPN, CDR2 SVGIG (reference sequence). CDR3 length equals 18 residues. The CDR3 spells CAGKGLAGDRRSTGELFF. The CDR3 coding sequence is TGTGCCGGGAAGGGACTAGCGGGAGATCGGAGGAGCACCGGGGAGCTGTTTTTT.

This clonotype occurred many times. The chain is built from TRBV6-1 and TRBJ1-4, with TRBD1 matching over 7 bases. After removal of 7 bases from V and 3 bases from J, the junction contained 8 bases not matched to a gene. Germline CDR1 is MNHNS and CDR2 is SASEGT. This CDR3 comprises 15 residues. CDR3: CASTSTGVANEKLFF. CDR3 nucleotides: TGTGCCAGCACGTCAACAGGGGTCGCTAATGAAAAACTGTTTTTT.

The V call is TRBV28, the J call TRBJ1-5, with D possibly TRBD1 on 5 matching bases. Germline-derived CDR1 and CDR2 are MDHEN and SYDVKM. Trimming left V 6 bases short and J 0 bases short, with 18 bases between. The CDR3 covers 17 residues. The CDR3 bases are TGTGCCAGCAGCCCTCGGGGCAGTATCTATAGCAATCAGCCCCAGCATTTT. It translates to CASSPRGSIYSNQPQHF.